This T cell receptor (beta chain) was identified during a study of control samples from healthy donors and cancer patients. CDR3 length: 15 residues. V dropped 4 bases and J dropped 4; count of bases not matched to a gene: 4. Germline V gene data show CDR1 as SNHLY and CDR2 as FYNNEI. Profiling relied on immunoSEQ multiplex PCR, and the TCRdb table lists in-frame clones only, not all of them. The repertoire holds some 140,000 clones, around 90% seen once, with approximately 10% in the top ten. What was sequenced was blood. This TCR was recovered from a young man in good health. The V and J genes are TRBV2 and TRBJ1-1, with 12 nucleotides matching TRBD1. The CDR3 DNA sequence: TGTGCCAGCAGTGGGGACAGGGGGCTTTTCACTGAAGCTTTCTTT. Amino acid sequence: CASSGDRGLFTEAFF.